This TCR beta chain was recovered during a study of regulatory T cells in long-lasting Graves disease. The CDR3 covers 14 residues. V lost 2 bases and J lost 8, with 12 bases in between. Germline V gene sequence: CDR1 SEHNR, CDR2 FQNEAQ (reference sequence). To note about this clonotype: This clone may be a read error of a much larger clone one base away. Because the CDR3 is missing its conserved closing phenylalanine or tryptophan, this is likely a read error.

Arm-PCR of CDR3 regions with iRepertoire HTBI primers generated TCR beta libraries. A single record per CDR3 protein comes from TCRdb applying MiXCR to the multiplex PCR reads. The profile shows fewer than 400,000 distinct CDR3 sequences, roughly a fifth of them singletons. Time point here: persistent/refractory GD, antithyroid drugs over 5 years with positive TRAb. From RNA extracted from PBMCs, the TCR library was made. V usage is TRBV7-9 and J usage is TRBJ1-4, with unresolved D. The sample in question was peripheral blood mononuclear cells (PBMCs), obtained when the disease was refractory, from a patient treated with antithyroid drugs. This TCR derives from a female donor with Graves disease. The CDR3 DNA is TGTGCCAGCAGCTTAAAAACGGCGGACGAAAAACTGTTTCTT. Translation: CASSLKTADEKLFL.